One and the same sample provided the 20 T cell receptor beta chains below, sequenced in a study of blood T cells in healthy people across ages. Primers used in a second PCR of about 7 to 11 cycles were a sample-barcoded 5' primer and a J-beta primer mix. TCRdb re-called the 5' RACE reads through MiXCR, storing one row per CDR3 protein. Seen here are fewer than 750,000 distinct CDR3 sequences, around 48% observed once, and the top ten hold roughly 25%. Material for sequencing was blood. The receptors come from an elderly man in good health.

This clonotype was detected a few times. The V call is TRBV20-1, the J call TRBJ2-1; 10 bases fit TRBD1. Germline V gene sequence: CDR1 DFQATT, CDR2 SNEGSKA (reference sequence). This CDR3 spans 13 amino acids. Trimming removed 4 bases from V and 10 bases from J; junction bases left unmatched: 7. Here the CDR3 DNA reads TGCAGTGCTATAGGGACAGGGGTTCGGGAGCAGTTCTTC. The encoded protein is CSAIGTGVREQFF.

The rearrangement links TRBV4-1 to TRBJ2-1; D not resolved. The CDR3 is 15 residues long. Germline V gives CDR1 MGHRA, CDR2 YSYEKL. Trimming removed 5 bases from V and 7 bases from J, with 18 bases in between. Here the CDR3 reads CASSGAQLSGNEQFF. CDR3 sequence (DNA): TGCGCCAGCAGCGGAGCTCAATTGAGTGGAAATGAGCAGTTCTTC.

The rearrangement uses TRBV20-1 and TRBJ2-6; D unresolved. In germline, CDR1 is DFQATT, CDR2 SNEGSKA (reference sequence). The V gene lost 0 bases and the J gene lost 0 bases, with 3 bases spanning the gap. The CDR3 loop spans 14 amino acids. CDR3 DNA sequence: TGCAGTGCTAGAGATGTCTCTGGGGCCAACGTCCTGACTTTC. Its protein product is CSARDVSGANVLTF.

V is TRBV4-1 and J is TRBJ2-5; D may be TRBD1 or TRBD2 (5 bases each). The CDR3 totals 17 residues. Trimming removed 3 bases from V and 4 bases from J, with 21 bases in between. CDR1 is MGHRA, CDR2 YSYEKL, per germline. CDR3 in amino acids: CASSQATGTPVRETQYF. The CDR3 DNA reads TGCGCCAGCAGCCAGGCTACCGGGACCCCGGTGAGAGAGACCCAGTACTTC.

This chain connects TRBV20-1 to TRBJ1-5; D is uncertain. The CDR3 contains 13 residues. V shed 3 bases and J shed 6 bases, with 12 bases lying between them. Germline V CDR1 and CDR2: DFQATT, SNEGSKA (reference sequence). The CDR3 DNA reads as TGCAGTGCTAGTGAGGTAATCAGTCAGCCCCAGCATTTT. Translated, it gives CSASEVISQPQHF.

This clonotype was observed at least ten times. V usage is TRBV6-6 and J usage is TRBJ1-1; maybe TRBD1 (5 bases). Germline-derived CDR1 and CDR2 are MNHNY and SVGAGI (reference sequence). This CDR3 region has 12 residues. Trimming removed 4 bases from V and 7 bases from J, with 10 bases in between. As DNA, the CDR3 is TGTGCCAGCAGTTTAGGGGCGAATGAAGCTTTCTTT. It encodes CASSLGANEAFF.

This chain connects TRBV5-1 to TRBJ2-1; weak D call: TRBD2 (7 bases). CDR1 and CDR2 (germline): SGHRS, YFSETQ. The CDR3 is 15 amino acids. The V and J ends lost 2 bases and 5 bases respectively, with 14 bases between them. This CDR3 is CASSFSGGTHNEQFF. The CDR3 DNA sequence: TGCGCCAGCAGCTTTTCCGGGGGGACACACAATGAGCAGTTCTTC. The full variable domain, rest sourced from reference TRBV5-1 and TRBJ2-1, is KAGVTQTPRYLIKTRGQQVTLSCSPISGHRSVSWYQQTPGQGLQFLFEYFSETQRNKGNFPGRFSGRQFSNSRSEMNVSTLELGDSALYLCASSFSGGTHNEQFFGPGTRLTVL.

This clonotype appeared many times. The chain has TRBV6-6 and TRBJ1-2; no clear D gene. Trimming cost V 5 bases and J 5 bases, with 9 bases left between them. Germline V lookup: CDR1 MNHNY, CDR2 SVGAGI (reference sequence). CDR3 length: 12 amino acids. CDR3 residues: CASSPDAYGYTF. CDR3 nucleotides: TGTGCCAGCAGTCCCGACGCATATGGCTACACCTTC.

This chain uses TRBV12-3 or TRBV12-4 with TRBJ1-6; D remains ambiguous. Trimming shortened V by 3 bases and J by 5 bases, and 11 bases separated the two germline ends. This CDR3 region has 15 residues. CDR3 amino acids: CASSLGSGDNSPLHF. The CDR3 coding sequence is TGTGCCAGCAGTTTGGGGAGCGGAGATAATTCACCCCTCCACTTT.

The chain couples TRBV20-1 to TRBJ2-3; D remains unclear. V gave up 0 bases and J gave up 0 bases, with 10 bases separating them. The V gene's germline CDR1 is DFQATT and CDR2 SNEGSKA (reference sequence). The CDR3 is 15 amino acids. The CDR3 is CSARDWATSTDTQYF. DNA of the CDR3: TGCAGTGCTAGAGATTGGGCGACTAGCACAGATACGCAGTATTTT.

The gene calls are TRBV12-3 or TRBV12-4 and TRBJ1-2, with a possible D match to TRBD1 (6 bases). The CDR3 contains 15 residues. Trimming cost V 7 bases and J 5 bases, with 20 bases left between them. DNA of the CDR3: TGTGCCAGCACTATAATCGGGGGGGCGTCATATGGCTACACCTTC. It translates to CASTIIGGASYGYTF.

This clonotype was recorded once. The CDR3 DNA reads as TGTGCCACCAGCAGAGATCCGGGCGCGGGAAGCACAGATACGCAGTATTTT. The encoded protein is CATSRDPGAGSTDTQYF. This chain joins TRBV15 and TRBJ2-3; TRBD2 is a possible D gene (6 bases). The CDR3 loop spans 17 amino acids. V lost 0 bases and J 0 bases, leaving 13 bases between the germline ends. The germline CDR1 and CDR2 sequences are LNHNV and YYDKDF (reference sequence).

There are a few counts of this clonotype. The chain couples TRBV5-1 to TRBJ2-7; no clear D gene. Germline assignment: CDR1 SGHRS and CDR2 YFSETQ. CDR3 length: 14 amino acids. Deletions cut 1 base from V and 2 bases from J, with 10 bases between. For the CDR3, the DNA is TGCGCCAGCAGCTTGACTAAGACCCCCTACGAGCAGTACTTC. Its protein is CASSLTKTPYEQYF.

This clonotype was counted between two and nine times. The DNA for the CDR3 is TGTGCCAGCAGCTTTCTCTCTAGCGGGGAGCAGGGGCAGTACTTC. This gives the protein CASSFLSSGEQGQYF. The chain joins TRBV7-2 to TRBJ2-5, with 9 positions matching TRBD2. There are 15 residues in the CDR3. The V gene end was trimmed by 3 bases and the J gene end by 11 bases; junction bases not matched to a gene: 13. The germline CDR1 and CDR2 sequences are SGHTA and FQGNSA.

The chain carries TRBV6-5 and TRBJ2-4; D might be TRBD1 (6 bases). TRBJ2-7 explains the end of the DNA better; the J call may be wrong. Germline CDR1 is MNHEY and CDR2 is SVGAGI. The CDR3 loop spans 13 amino acids. The CDR3 region is CASSYLGAHEQYF. CDR3 in DNA: TGTGCCAGCAGTTACTTGGGGGCCCACGAGCAGTACTTC.

CDR3 nucleotides: TGTGCCAGCAGTCGCGGGACAGGTGAGCAGTTCTTC. It translates to CASSRGTGEQFF. The genes are TRBV12-3 or TRBV12-4 and TRBJ2-1, with 8 bases aligning to TRBD1. This CDR3 contains 12 residues. V lost 5 bases and J lost 9; bases outside the gene matches: 3.

Written as DNA, the CDR3 is TGTGCCAGCAGCCTAGGGGCAAGGCGAGAGACCCAGTACTTC. It translates to CASSLGARRETQYF. V usage is TRBV12-3 or TRBV12-4 and J usage is TRBJ2-4, with D maybe TRBD1 (5 bases). Judging by the DNA end, TRBJ2-5 fits better; the J call may be wrong. The CDR3 contains 14 residues.

The DNA of the CDR3 is TGCAGTGCTATCGGGAATGCCGATCAGCCCCAGCATTTT. As protein: CSAIGNADQPQHF. This chain links TRBV20-1 with TRBJ1-5, with no clear D. V lost 4 bases and J 5 bases, leaving 12 bases between the germline ends. There are 13 residues in the CDR3. Germline CDR1 reads DFQATT; CDR2 reads SNEGSKA (reference sequence).

This clonotype has just one count. The CDR3 spells CASSVDPGTDTQYF. CDR3 in DNA: TGTGCCAGCAGCGTAGACCCAGGCACAGATACGCAGTATTTT. The rearrangement links TRBV7-2 to TRBJ2-3; D call uncertain. Trimming took off 5 bases at V and 1 base at J, with 10 bases between the two ends. Germline V gene lookup returns CDR1 SGHTA and CDR2 FQGNSA. This CDR3 region has 14 residues.

Only a few counts were recorded for this clonotype. The chain links TRBV2 to TRBJ2-2; D is unresolved. Per the germline V gene, CDR1 is SNHLY and CDR2 is FYNNEI. The CDR3 runs 14 residues. Trimming took off 3 bases at V and 1 base at J, with 6 bases between the two ends. CDR3 bases: TGTGCCAGCAGTGAGAGGTTGAACACCGGGGAGCTGTTTTTT. Translation gives CASSERLNTGELFF.